The 14 T cell receptor beta chains below all came from one sample that was sequenced in a study of shared clonotypes between healthy human individuals. Profiling relied on immunoSEQ multiplex PCR, and the TCRdb table lists in-frame clones only, not all of them. The sample has about 2.4 million clones, roughly 93% seen once. Sequencing was done on a sample of naive CD4+ T cells from PBMCs. As for subset: CD45RA+ positively selected. Receptor source: a man aged 18 to 30 in good health. Some clones in this sample may be carry-over from other donors' samples.

The genes are TRBV28 and TRBJ1-3; D unclear. The germline V gene encodes CDR1 MDHEN and CDR2 SYDVKM. V gave up 6 bases and J gave up 4 bases, with 13 bases separating them. This CDR3 comprises 14 residues. The CDR3 DNA reads TGTGCCAGCAGGACCACGGAGGACGGAAACACCATATATTTT. This sequence encodes CASRTTEDGNTIYF.

The gene calls are TRBV28 and TRBJ1-4, with 10 nucleotides matching TRBD1. This CDR3 is built from 15 residues. Germline assignment: CDR1 MDHEN and CDR2 SYDVKM. Trimming took 5 bases from V and 8 from J; bases not matched to a gene: 8. CDR3 sequence (DNA): TGTGCCAGCAGTCCAGCCGGGACAGGGGAAGAAAAACTGTTTTTT. Its translation is CASSPAGTGEEKLFF.

The chain employs TRBV5-1 and TRBJ2-5; D is ambiguous. Gene TRBJ2-7 matches the end of the DNA better, so the J call may be wrong. From germline, CDR1 is SGHRS and CDR2 YFSETQ. The CDR3 covers 14 residues. In DNA form, the CDR3 reads TGCGCCAGCAGCTTAGGCAGTTCCTCCTACGAGCAGTACTTC. It is translated as CASSLGSSSYEQYF.

The sample holds one count of this clone. The J gene is TRBJ2-1, the V gene TRBV5-1, with 12 bases lining up with TRBD2. This CDR3 is built from 18 residues. The germline V gene encodes CDR1 SGHRS and CDR2 YFSETQ. The ends lost 0 bases at V and 2 bases at J; junction bases unmatched: 6. CDR3 nucleotide sequence: TGCGCCAGCAGCTTGGGTGCTAGCGGGAGGGAGACCTACAATGAGCAGTTCTTC. Translation gives CASSLGASGRETYNEQFF.

The rearrangement joins TRBV28 to TRBJ1-2, with 8 positions matching TRBD1. The CDR3 runs to 13 residues. Germline lookup yields CDR1 MDHEN and CDR2 SYDVKM. The V and J ends lost 7 bases and 4 bases, in that order; junction bases with no gene match: 5. CDR3 in DNA: TGTGCCAGCATGGCAGGGGGCAGCTATGGCTACACCTTC. It codes for CASMAGGSYGYTF.

This clone was seen once. This sequence joins TRBV7-2 and TRBJ2-2, with 15 bases that match TRBD2. Trimming at V came to 6 bases and at J to 1 base, leaving 6 bases not matched to a gene. The CDR3 runs 18 residues. Germline assignment: CDR1 SGHTA and CDR2 FQGNSA. CDR3 sequence reads: CASSPGLAGGMNTGELFF. The DNA for the CDR3 is TGTGCCAGCAGTCCGGGACTAGCGGGAGGAATGAACACCGGGGAGCTGTTTTTT. Supplemented by reference TRBV7-2 and TRBJ2-2, the full variable domain reads GAGVSQSPSNKVTEKGKDVELRCDPISGHTALYWYRQSLGQGLEFLIYFQGNSAPDKSGLPSDRFSAERTGGSVSTLTIQRTQQEDSAVYLCASSPGLAGGMNTGELFFGEGSRLTVL.

This clone was observed a single time. The V and J genes are TRBV5-4 and TRBJ1-2; TRBD1 is a possible D gene (5 bases). The V end was cut by 4 bases, the J end by 7 bases, with 8 bases between. Germline V lookup: CDR1 SGHNT, CDR2 YYREEE (reference sequence). The CDR3 is 11 residues long. Here the CDR3 DNA reads TGTGCCAGCAGCCCTGGGGGTGGCTACACCTTC. Translation gives CASSPGGGYTF.

This rearrangement joins TRBV30 to TRBJ2-5; perhaps TRBD1 as D (5 bases). This CDR3 is 13 amino acids long. CDR1 is GTSNPN and CDR2 is SVGIG in the germline V gene (reference sequence). DNA of the CDR3: TGTGTCGTTTCCCGACAGCAGCAAGAGACCCAGTACTTC. Translating it yields CVVSRQQQETQYF.

Concerning this clone itself: The identical CDR3 is also encoded by other nucleotide sequences in the sample. The CDR3 coding sequence is TGCGCCAGCAGCTCTACAGGGGACTATGGCTACACCTTC. This codes for CASSSTGDYGYTF. The chain is built from TRBV5-1 and TRBJ1-2; 7 positions agree with TRBD1. This CDR3 spans 13 amino acids. V trimming: 3 bases; J trimming: 3 bases; junction bases outside the gene matches: 2. From germline, CDR1 is SGHRS and CDR2 YFSETQ.

Points on this clone: Other DNA sequences in this sample translate to the same CDR3. CDR3 in DNA: TGTGCCAGCAGTGGGACAGGGATTGGTGAAAAACTGTTTTTT. It specifies CASSGTGIGEKLFF. The rearrangement uses TRBV2 and TRBJ1-4, with TRBD1 matching over 8 bases. The CDR3 covers 14 residues. From germline, CDR1 is SNHLY and CDR2 FYNNEI. After removal of 4 bases from V and 7 bases from J, the junction contained 5 bases not matched to a gene.

The chain combines TRBV7-9 with TRBJ1-1; D gene ambiguous. The CDR3 length is 13 residues. Germline CDR1 reads SEHNR; CDR2 reads FQNEAQ (reference sequence). The V gene lost 6 bases and the J gene lost 11 bases, with 19 bases spanning the gap. CDR3 sequence (DNA): TGTGCCAGCAGACACATAGGCGAGGCCGCCGCTTTCTTT. It translates to CASRHIGEAAAFF.

V is TRBV5-1 and J is TRBJ2-1, with 16 bases lining up with TRBD2. Germline CDR1 reads SGHRS; CDR2 reads YFSETQ. V lost 4 bases to trimming and J lost 8 bases; unmatched junction nucleotides: 15. The CDR3 loop spans 19 amino acids. CDR3 DNA sequence: TGCGCCAGCAGCCATACGCAGGGACTAGCGGGAGGGCTTTCACATGAGCAGTTCTTC. This translates into CASSHTQGLAGGLSHEQFF.

J is TRBJ2-4 and V is TRBV11-2, with D perhaps given as TRBD1 or TRBD2 (5 bases each). This CDR3 comprises 16 residues. Germline V gene data show CDR1 as SGHAT and CDR2 as FQNNGV. V gave up 5 bases and J gave up 0 bases, with 14 bases separating them. The CDR3 spells CASSPGLVVAKNIQYF. Here the CDR3 DNA reads TGTGCCAGCAGCCCGGGGCTCGTCGTAGCCAAAAACATTCAGTACTTC.

The chain has TRBV7-9 and TRBJ2-1; 8 bases are a match to TRBD2. J was trimmed by 6 bases and V by 5 bases; bases with no gene match: 9. Germline-derived CDR1 and CDR2 are SEHNR and FQNEAQ (reference sequence). The CDR3 runs to 15 residues. The CDR3 bases are TGTGCCAGCAGCCCGGCGGGACTAGTGTCCAATGAGCAGTTCTTC. It is translated as CASSPAGLVSNEQFF.